The clone carrying this TCR beta chain turned up a few times. Its antigen is as yet unknown. Molecular-barcoded quantitative 5'-RACE produced these TCR beta libraries. A single record per CDR3 protein comes from TCRdb applying MiXCR to the 5' RACE reads. Found here are 200,000 to 250,000 distinct CDR3 sequences, roughly 18% of them singletons; the top ten hold more than 40%. The source of the sample is a study of CD8 T cells in ankylosing spondylitis. V was pared by 0 bases and J by 0 bases, with 8 bases between. This CDR3 has 16 amino acids. Looked up from germline, CDR1 is SGHVS and CDR2 is FQNEAQ. Whole-study results and caveats: Roughly eight highly homologous variants made up a TCR beta motif that seemed to typify ankylosing spondylitis blood.

V usage is TRBV7-8 and J usage is TRBJ2-2; D call uncertain. What was sequenced was blood, either unsorted or a sorted T cell fraction (not recorded which). The receptor was isolated from a male donor with ankylosing spondylitis. CDR3 region: CASSLAGITNTGELFF. The CDR3 DNA reads TGTGCCAGCAGCTTAGCCGGAATCACGAACACCGGGGAGCTGTTTTTT.